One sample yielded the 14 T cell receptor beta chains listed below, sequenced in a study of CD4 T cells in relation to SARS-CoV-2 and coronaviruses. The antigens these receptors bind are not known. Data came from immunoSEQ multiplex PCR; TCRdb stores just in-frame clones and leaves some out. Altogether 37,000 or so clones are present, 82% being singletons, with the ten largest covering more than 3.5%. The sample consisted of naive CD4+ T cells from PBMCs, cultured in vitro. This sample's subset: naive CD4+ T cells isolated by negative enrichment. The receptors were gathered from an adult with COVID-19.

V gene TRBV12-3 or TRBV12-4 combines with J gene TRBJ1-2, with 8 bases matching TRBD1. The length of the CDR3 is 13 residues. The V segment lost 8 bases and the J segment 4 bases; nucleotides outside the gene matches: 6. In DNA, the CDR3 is TGTGCCAGCGGGACAGGTCGCATCTATGGCTACACCTTC. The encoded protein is CASGTGRIYGYTF.

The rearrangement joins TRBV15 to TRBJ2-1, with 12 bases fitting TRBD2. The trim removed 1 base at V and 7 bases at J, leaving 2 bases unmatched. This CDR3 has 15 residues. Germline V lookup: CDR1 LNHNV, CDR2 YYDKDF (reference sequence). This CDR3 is CATSRVTSGGNEQFF. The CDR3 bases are TGTGCCACCAGCAGAGTGACTAGCGGGGGAAATGAGCAGTTCTTC.

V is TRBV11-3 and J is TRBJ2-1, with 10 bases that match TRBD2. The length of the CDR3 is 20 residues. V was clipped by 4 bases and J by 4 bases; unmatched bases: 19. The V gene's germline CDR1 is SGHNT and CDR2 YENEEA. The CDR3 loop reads CASSSRDAAVAGGGYNEQFF. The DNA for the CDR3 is TGTGCCAGCAGCTCCCGGGACGCCGCGGTAGCGGGAGGAGGATACAATGAGCAGTTCTTC. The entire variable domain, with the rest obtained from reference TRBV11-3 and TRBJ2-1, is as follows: EAGVVQSPRYKIIEKKQPVAFWCNPISGHNTLYWYLQNLGQGPELLIRYENEEAVDDSQLPKDRFSAERLKGVDSTLKIQPAELGDSAVYLCASSSRDAAVAGGGYNEQFFGPGTRLTVL.

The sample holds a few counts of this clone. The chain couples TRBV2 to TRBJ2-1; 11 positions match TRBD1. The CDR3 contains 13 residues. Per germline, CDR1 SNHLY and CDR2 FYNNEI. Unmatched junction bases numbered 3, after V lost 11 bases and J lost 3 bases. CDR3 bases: TGTGCCGGACAGGGGGCGGTCTACAATGAGCAGTTCTTC. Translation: CAGQGAVYNEQFF.

The CDR3, as DNA: TGTGCCAGCACCGCGGGAGAAGGCTACGAGCAGTACTTC. Translation gives CASTAGEGYEQYF. The chain carries TRBV6-6 and TRBJ2-7, with TRBD2 matching over 7 bases. The ends lost 7 bases at V and 3 bases at J; junction bases unmatched: 6. CDR1 is MNHNY and CDR2 is SVGAGI in the germline V gene (reference sequence). There are 13 residues in the CDR3.

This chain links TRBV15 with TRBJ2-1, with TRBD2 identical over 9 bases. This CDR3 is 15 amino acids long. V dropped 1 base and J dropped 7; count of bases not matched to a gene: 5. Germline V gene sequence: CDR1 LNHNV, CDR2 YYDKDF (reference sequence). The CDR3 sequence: CATSRGLAERNEQFF. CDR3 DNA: TGTGCCACCAGCAGAGGACTAGCGGAGAGGAATGAGCAGTTCTTC.

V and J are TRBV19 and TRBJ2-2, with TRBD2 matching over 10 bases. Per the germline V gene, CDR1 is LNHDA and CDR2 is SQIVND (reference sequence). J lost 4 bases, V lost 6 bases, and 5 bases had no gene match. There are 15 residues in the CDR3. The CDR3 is CASSPGTSVTGELFF. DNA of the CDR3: TGTGCCAGTAGCCCCGGGACTAGCGTCACCGGGGAGCTGTTTTTT. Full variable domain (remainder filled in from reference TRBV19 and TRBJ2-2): DGGITQSPKYLFRKEGQNVTLSCEQNLNHDAMYWYRQDPGQGLRLIYYSQIVNDFQKGDIAEGYSVSREKKESFPLTVTSAQKNPTAFYLCASSPGTSVTGELFFGEGSRLTVL.

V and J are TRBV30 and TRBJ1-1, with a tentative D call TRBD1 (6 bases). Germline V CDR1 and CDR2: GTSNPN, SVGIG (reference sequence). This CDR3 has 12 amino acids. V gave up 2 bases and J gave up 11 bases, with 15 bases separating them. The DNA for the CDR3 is TGTGCCTGGAGTACCCTGGGGGCCCGGGCTTTCTTT. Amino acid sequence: CAWSTLGARAFF.

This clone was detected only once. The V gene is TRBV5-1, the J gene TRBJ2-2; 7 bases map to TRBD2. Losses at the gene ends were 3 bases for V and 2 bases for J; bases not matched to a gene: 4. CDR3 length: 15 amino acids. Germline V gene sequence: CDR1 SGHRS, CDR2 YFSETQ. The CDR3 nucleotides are TGCGCCAGCAGCTGGGGACTATATAACACCGGGGAGCTGTTTTTT. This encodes CASSWGLYNTGELFF.

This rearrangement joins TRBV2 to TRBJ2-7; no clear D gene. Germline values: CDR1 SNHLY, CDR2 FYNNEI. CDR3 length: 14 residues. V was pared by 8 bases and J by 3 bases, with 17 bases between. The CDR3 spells CASCRVIENYEQYF. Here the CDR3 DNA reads TGTGCCAGCTGTAGGGTGATAGAAAACTACGAGCAGTACTTC.

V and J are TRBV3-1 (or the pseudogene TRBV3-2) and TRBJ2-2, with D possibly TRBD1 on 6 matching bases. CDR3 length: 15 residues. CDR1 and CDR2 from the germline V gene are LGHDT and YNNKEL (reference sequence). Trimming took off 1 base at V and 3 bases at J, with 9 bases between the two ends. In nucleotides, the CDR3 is TGTGCCAGCAGCCAAGGCACAGGGTACACCGGGGAGCTGTTTTTT. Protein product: CASSQGTGYTGELFF.

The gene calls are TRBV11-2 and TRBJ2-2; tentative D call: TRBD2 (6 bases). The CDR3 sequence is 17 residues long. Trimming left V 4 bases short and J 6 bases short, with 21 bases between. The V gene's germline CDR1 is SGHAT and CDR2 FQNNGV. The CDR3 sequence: CASSWRRSEGGSGELFF. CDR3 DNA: TGTGCCAGCAGCTGGCGCCGATCAGAGGGAGGTTCCGGGGAGCTGTTTTTT.

The CDR3 reads CASSLYSSGRTDTQYF. The DNA for the CDR3 is TGTGCCAGCAGCTTATATTCCAGCGGGAGAACAGATACGCAGTATTTT. The chain couples TRBV7-9 to TRBJ2-3; 8 bases are shared with TRBD2. The CDR3 contains 16 residues. The trim removed 2 bases at V and 3 bases at J, leaving 7 bases unmatched. Germline assignment: CDR1 SEHNR and CDR2 FQNEAQ (reference sequence).

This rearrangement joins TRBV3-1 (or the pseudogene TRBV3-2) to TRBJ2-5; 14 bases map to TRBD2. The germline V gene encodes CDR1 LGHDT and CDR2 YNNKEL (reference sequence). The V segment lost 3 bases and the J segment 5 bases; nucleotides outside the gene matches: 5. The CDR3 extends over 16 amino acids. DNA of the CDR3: TGTGCCAGCAGCCAGGGGACTAGCGGGAGTGGCGAGACCCAGTACTTC. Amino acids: CASSQGTSGSGETQYF.